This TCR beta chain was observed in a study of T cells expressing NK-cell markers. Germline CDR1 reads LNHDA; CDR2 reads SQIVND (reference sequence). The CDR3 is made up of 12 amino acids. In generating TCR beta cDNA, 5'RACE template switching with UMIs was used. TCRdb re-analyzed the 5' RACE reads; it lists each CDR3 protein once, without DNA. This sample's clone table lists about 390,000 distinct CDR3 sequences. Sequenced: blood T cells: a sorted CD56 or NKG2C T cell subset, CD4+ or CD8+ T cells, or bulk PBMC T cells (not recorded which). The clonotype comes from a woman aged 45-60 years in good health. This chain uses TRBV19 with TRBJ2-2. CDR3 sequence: CASIHAPGELFF.